The rows below give T cell receptor beta chains drawn from one sample of a study of CD8 T cells in Susac syndrome. In TCRdb, the immunoSEQ multiplex PCR reads were re-called with MiXCR into one record per CDR3 protein. The table has 300,000 to 350,000 distinct CDR3 sequences, 92% seen once. Sequencing was performed on CD4+ T cells from PBMCs. The receptors shown here come from a human donor with multiple sclerosis. The CDR3 runs from the conserved cysteine through the conserved F or W. The D gene is left open where the match is weak. Rows give clone size only sometimes, using once, few, many, or a class for an expanded clone.

TRBV12-3/TRBV12-4	TRBD2	TRBJ2-7	-	TGTGCCAGCAGTTACCCTAGCGGGAGGCCCGTTAACGAGCAGTACTTC	CASSYPSGRPVNEQYF
TRBV5-1	TRBD1	TRBJ2-1	-	TGCGCCAGCAGCTCCCGCGGACAGGGGAATCTCCATGAGCAGTTCTTC	CASSSRGQGNLHEQFF
TRBV6-5	-	TRBJ2-3	-	TGTGCCAGCAGTGCTCCACGGAAAATCACAGATACGCAGTATTTT	CASSAPRKITDTQYF
TRBV20-1	-	TRBJ2-5	few	TGCAGTGCTAGAGATGCGACAGGAGCTGGGGGGGAGACCCAGTACTTC	CSARDATGAGGETQYF
TRBV30	-	TRBJ2-7	-	TGTGCCTGGAGTGTTATCCGGGGGCGCTCCTACGAGCAGTACTTC	CAWSVIRGRSYEQYF
TRBV6-5	TRBD2	TRBJ2-1	few	TGTGCCAGCAGTTACAGGACTAGCGGGTACAATGAGCAGTTCTTC	CASSYRTSGYNEQFF
TRBV9	TRBD1	TRBJ1-2	-	TGTGCCAGCAGCGCCTCTGGACAGGGTCGATACTATGGCTACACCTTC	CASSASGQGRYYGYTF
TRBV19	TRBD1	TRBJ1-2	-	TGTGCCAGCCGACAGGGCTATGGCTACACCTTC	CASRQGYGYTF
TRBV30	-	TRBJ1-2	-	TGTGCCTGGGAGGTGGGGTATGGCTACACCTTC	CAWEVGYGYTF
TRBV19	-	TRBJ1-2	-	TGTGCCAGTAGTATTGGAGCCGCAGTGGGTTATGGCTACACCTTC	CASSIGAAVGYGYTF
TRBV7-8	-	TRBJ1-6	once	TGTGCCAGCAGCTTAGCGATACTGGCCACCAATTCACCCCTCCACTTT	CASSLAILATNSPLHF
TRBV6-5	-	TRBJ2-3	-	TGTGCCAGCAGGCCCGGGACAAAGAGCACAGATACGCAGTATTTT	CASRPGTKSTDTQYF
TRBV30	-	TRBJ2-7	-	TGTGCCTGGTCCCCCGGGACCGCCCGCTCCTACGAGCAGTACTTC	CAWSPGTARSYEQYF
TRBV7-9	TRBD1	TRBJ2-7	-	TGTGCCAGCAGCTCCGCACGTATTAAGGACAGGGCTTACGAGCAGTACTTC	CASSSARIKDRAYEQYF
TRBV5-1	-	TRBJ2-1	-	TGCGCCAGCAGCTCCACCCGAGCGAGCTCCTACAATGAGCAGTTCTTC	CASSSTRASSYNEQFF
TRBV11-2	-	TRBJ2-1	-	TGTGCCAGCAGCTTATCAGGGTTTGAGCAGTTCTTC	CASSLSGFEQFF
TRBV30	-	TRBJ2-7	-	TGTGCCTGGAGTGGAGTTGGGGCCGAGCAGTACTTC	CAWSGVGAEQYF
TRBV27	TRBD2	TRBJ2-2	few	TGTGCCAGCAGTTTCTTGGGAGGGGCCGGGGAGCTGTTTTTT	CASSFLGGAGELFF
TRBV11-3	-	TRBJ1-6	few	TGTGCCAGCAGCTTTCAGGGGTCGGATTCACCCCTCCACTTT	CASSFQGSDSPLHF
TRBV7-9	TRBD2	TRBJ2-1	-	TGTGCCAGCAGCTTCGCTAGCGGCTACTACAATGAGCAGTTCTTC	CASSFASGYYNEQFF
TRBV2	-	TRBJ2-2	-	TGTGCCAGCAGTGTCGCGCGTAGGGGCCCGAACACCGGGGAGCTGTTTTTT	CASSVARRGPNTGELFF
TRBV7-9	-	TRBJ1-2	-	TGTGCCAGCAGCCGGGAGGCGGAGGGCTACACCTTC	CASSREAEGYTF
TRBV12-3/TRBV12-4	TRBD1	TRBJ2-4	-	TGTGCCAGCAGTCCGGGACAGGGGACAAACATTCAGTACTTC	CASSPGQGTNIQYF
TRBV29-1	TRBD1	TRBJ1-1	-	TGCAGCTCGGGACAGGGGATCGCTGAAGCTTTCTTT	CSSGQGIAEAFF
TRBV11-3	TRBD2	TRBJ2-3	-	TGTGCCAGCAGCTTAGGGACTAGCGCAAGCACAGATACGCAGTATTTT	CASSLGTSASTDTQYF
TRBV5-1	-	TRBJ2-1	-	TGCGCCAGCAGCTTTCTACTGGATGAGCAGTTCTTC	CASSFLLDEQFF
TRBV20-1	-	TRBJ1-5	-	TGCAGTGCTAGTGCAGTACAGAACGGCATTCAGCCCCAGCATTTT	CSASAVQNGIQPQHF
TRBV18	-	TRBJ1-1	-	TGTGCCAGCTCACCGTCATACAGGACGAACACTGAAGCTTTCTTT	CASSPSYRTNTEAFF
TRBV27	-	TRBJ2-7	-	TGTGCCAGCAGTTGGCAGGGAAACCCATCCTACGAGCAGTACTTC	CASSWQGNPSYEQYF
TRBV5-4	-	TRBJ2-5	-	TGTGCCAGCAGCCGGGGGCCAGCGGGAATTAAGGAGACCCAGTACTTC	CASSRGPAGIKETQYF
TRBV29-1	TRBD2	TRBJ2-7	-	TGCAGCGTCGCGCGGGGGGACGACGAGCAGTACTTC	CSVARGDDEQYF
TRBV3-1	-	TRBJ2-5	-	TGTGCCAGCAGCTCGCCCGTGGGACCGTGGGGGACCCAGTACTTC	CASSSPVGPWGTQYF
TRBV9	TRBD1	TRBJ1-2	-	TGTGCCAGCAGCGTAGTAACGACAGGGGGGGGCTACACCTTC	CASSVVTTGGGYTF
TRBV12-3/TRBV12-4	TRBD1	TRBJ1-2	few	TGTGCCAGCAGTGACAGGGCCTATGGCTACACCTTC	CASSDRAYGYTF
TRBV18	TRBD1	TRBJ1-2	-	TGTGCCAGCTCACCACAGGGGGCTGATGGCTACACCTTC	CASSPQGADGYTF
TRBV29-1	-	TRBJ2-2	-	TGCAGCGTTGGTACCCCAAACACCGGGGAGCTGTTTTTT	CSVGTPNTGELFF
TRBV9	TRBD2	TRBJ2-3	-	TGTGCCAGCAGCGCTAGCGGGAGGAGCACAGATACGCAGTATTTT	CASSASGRSTDTQYF
TRBV7-2	TRBD1	TRBJ1-1	-	TGTGCCAGCAGCTTAGGGGCCAGGGGGCAGACTGAAGCTTTCTTT	CASSLGARGQTEAFF
TRBV3-1	TRBD1	TRBJ2-3	-	TGTGCCAGCAGCCGGGGACAGGGATCGAGGCAGTATTTT	CASSRGQGSRQYF
TRBV2	TRBD1	TRBJ2-2	-	TGTGCCATACAGGACAGGAGGAACACCGGGGAGCTGTTTTTT	CAIQDRRNTGELFF
TRBV20-1	TRBD1	TRBJ2-1	-	TGCAGTGCTAGAGACAGGGGGCATACCAATGAGCAGTTCTTC	CSARDRGHTNEQFF
TRBV27	-	TRBJ1-1	-	TGTGCCAGCAGTTTAGGTGTGGGCCGTGGGAACACTGAAGCTTTCTTT	CASSLGVGRGNTEAFF
TRBV29-1	-	TRBJ2-3	-	TGCAGCGTTGCTGATTCAGATACGCAGTATTTT	CSVADSDTQYF
TRBV28	-	TRBJ1-2	-	TGTGCCAGCAGTCCTCCAATCGGACCCCTGGGGAGCTACACCTTC	CASSPPIGPLGSYTF
TRBV23-1	-	TRBJ2-7	-	TGCGCCAGCAGTCAATTTGGAACAGGGATGTCCTACGAGCAGTACTTC	CASSQFGTGMSYEQYF
TRBV5-1	-	TRBJ2-7	-	TGCGCCAGCAGCTTCGGGACATCCGTCACCTACGAGCAGTACTTC	CASSFGTSVTYEQYF
TRBV18	-	TRBJ2-1	-	TGTGCCAGCTCACCACAGGGTACCTACAATGAGCAGTTCTTC	CASSPQGTYNEQFF
TRBV5-1	TRBD2	TRBJ2-1	-	TGCGCCAGCAGCTACCTGACTAGCGGAGGCAATGAGCAGTTCTTC	CASSYLTSGGNEQFF
TRBV9	-	TRBJ2-1	-	TGTGCCAGCAGCTCCCACAGGATGGGGAATGAGCAGTTCTTC	CASSSHRMGNEQFF
TRBV5-1	TRBD2	TRBJ2-5	-	TGCGCCAGCAGCTTCGGGGGGGCTCTCGAAGAGACCCAGTACTTC	CASSFGGALEETQYF
TRBV7-2	-	TRBJ2-2	-	TGTGCCAGCAGCCCAGGGGTTAGCACCGGGGAGCTGTTTTTT	CASSPGVSTGELFF
TRBV3-1	-	TRBJ1-5	-	TGTGCCAGCAGCCAGACGCAGGGACCTGAAAAGCCCCAGCATTTT	CASSQTQGPEKPQHF
TRBV19	-	TRBJ2-3	-	TGTGCCAGTAGTATGAGGCCAGGTAGCACAGATACGCAGTATTTT	CASSMRPGSTDTQYF
TRBV10-3	-	TRBJ1-1	-	TGTGCCATCAGTGCTCGGGGGCCCGACACTGAAGCTTTCTTT	CAISARGPDTEAFF